This TCR beta chain was captured by sequencing in a study of blood T cell repertoires in COVID-19. Turning to the study itself: The samples span acute and convalescent COVID-19 from the United States, Italy and Spain. PBMCs, B-cell-depleted T cells, or T cells were the source of the cDNA or gDNA that made up the material.

Authors' methods: The assay estimated nucleated cells by amplifying reference gene primers. Assay: immunoSEQ multiplex PCR; the TCRdb copy retains only in-frame clones and omits some. That table furnishes V, J and clone size, whereas the DNA furnished D and trimming. The sample lists 100,000 or so clones; 85% were seen once. V lost 4 bases and J lost 6; bases outside the gene matches: 10. The germline V gene encodes CDR1 MNHEY and CDR2 SVGAGI. This CDR3 has 16 amino acids. The sequenced sample consisted of peripheral blood. This clonotype was obtained from a man aged 45-65 years with acute or convalescent COVID-19. The chain is built from TRBV6-5 and TRBJ1-1; 11 bases align to TRBD1. DNA for the CDR3: TGTGCCAGCAGTTCCCGGGACAGGGGGATTGTCGCTGAAGCTTTCTTT. Translating gives CASSSRDRGIVAEAFF.